The 2 T cell receptor beta chains below come from one sample, sequenced in a study of blood T cell repertoires in COVID-19 (dated by TCRdb to 2019 to 2021). Library preparation was by the immunoSEQ multiplex PCR assay. TCRdb mirrors the immuneACCESS table, restricted to in-frame sequences. Some clones are absent from its copies; in checked studies, under half trace to an unresolved V gene, and the reason for the others is unknown. The sample data list about 120,000 clones, and 88% of these were observed just once. Of the sample, 10% falls within the top ten clones. Sample: peripheral blood. The receptors stem from a man aged 45-60 years with acute or convalescent COVID-19.

In DNA form, the CDR3 reads TGTGCCAGCAGGCCAGTGAACACTGAAGCTTTCTTT. It yields the protein CASRPVNTEAFF. The gene calls are TRBV7-9 and TRBJ1-1, with D uncertain. There are 12 residues in the CDR3. The V and J ends lost 6 bases and 0 bases respectively, with 5 bases between them. Germline lookup yields CDR1 SEHNR and CDR2 FQNEAQ (reference sequence).

The V and J genes are TRBV29-1 and TRBJ2-1, with D unclear. Germline CDR1 SQVTM, CDR2 ANQGSEA. CDR3 size: 11 residues. Trimming removed 5 bases from V and 6 bases from J, with 8 bases in between. DNA of the CDR3: TGCAGCGTTCTGCCGGGCAATGAGCAGTTCTTC. It encodes CSVLPGNEQFF.